These 13 T cell receptor beta chains originate from one sample sequenced in a study of PD-1 blockade in mismatch repair-deficient tumors. Assay used: immunoSEQ multiplex PCR; TCRdb lists only in-frame clones, some missing. In the table there are roughly 130,000 clones, roughly 90% of which are singletons. The material sequenced was peripheral blood, taken approximately 71 weeks after starting pembrolizumab. The receptors were gathered from an adult with mismatch repair-deficient cancer.

CDR3 in DNA: TGCAGCGTTGAACGACTAGCGGCCTACAATGAGCAGTTCTTC. Translating it yields CSVERLAAYNEQFF. The chain carries TRBV29-1 and TRBJ2-1; 9 nucleotides agree with TRBD2. Germline values: CDR1 SQVTM, CDR2 ANQGSEA. The CDR3 has 14 amino acids. The V and J ends lost 2 bases and 2 bases, in that order; junction bases with no gene match: 1.

The CDR3 DNA follows: TGCGCCAGCACCAAAGGCCAAGGCGGCAACACAGATACGCAGTATTTT. It translates to CASTKGQGGNTDTQYF. This chain connects TRBV5-1 to TRBJ2-3; D remains unclear. This CDR3 contains 16 residues. The ends were cut back, 6 bases at V and 2 bases at J, with 19 bases in the middle. From germline, CDR1 is SGHRS and CDR2 YFSETQ.

The gene calls are TRBV5-4 and TRBJ1-2; 11 bases are shared with TRBD1. Trimming cost V 1 base and J 2 bases; bases outside gene matches: 4. The CDR3 totals 16 residues. Germline V lookup: CDR1 SGHNT, CDR2 YYREEE (reference sequence). Written as DNA, the CDR3 is TGTGCCAGCAGCTTGTCCCGGGACAGGGGGAACTATGGCTACACCTTC. Its protein product is CASSLSRDRGNYGYTF.

The V call is TRBV6-1, the J call TRBJ1-5; a weak D match, TRBD1 (5 bases). Between the trimmed V and J ends, which lost 8 bases and 6 bases, there was a span of 17 bases. Germline CDR1 MNHNS, CDR2 SASEGT. The CDR3 runs to 14 residues. The CDR3 spells CASWRDLGSQPQHF. CDR3 sequence (DNA): TGTGCCAGCTGGCGGGACCTCGGTAGTCAGCCCCAGCATTTT.

The chain joins TRBV5-6 to TRBJ2-7; 10 nucleotides match TRBD1. Trimming took 4 bases from V and 3 from J; bases not matched to a gene: 10. CDR1 is SGHDT and CDR2 is YYEEEE in the germline V gene. The CDR3 sequence is 16 residues long. The CDR3 loop reads CASSPGTGAYFYEQYF. CDR3 nucleotides: TGTGCCAGCAGCCCAGGGACAGGGGCCTACTTCTACGAGCAGTACTTC.

V gene TRBV4-3 combines with J gene TRBJ1-1; no firm D call. CDR1 and CDR2 (germline): LGHNA, YSLEER. Trimming removed 0 bases at V and 7 bases at J, with 3 bases between. The CDR3 totals 11 residues. The CDR3 is CASSQEGEAFF. The CDR3, as DNA: TGCGCCAGCAGCCAAGAGGGTGAAGCTTTCTTT.

This clone occurred once. The chain uses TRBV29-1 and TRBJ2-7; TRBD1 matches 10 bases. Germline CDR1 is SQVTM and CDR2 is ANQGSEA. The trim removed 5 bases at V and 10 bases at J, leaving 8 bases unmatched. CDR3 length: 12 residues. The CDR3 sequence: CSVSGTGALQYF. The CDR3 region has the DNA TGCAGCGTTTCCGGGACAGGGGCCCTCCAGTACTTC.

Only one count was recorded for this clone. This chain connects TRBV27 to TRBJ2-7; D tentatively reads TRBD1 or TRBD2 (5 bases each). Deletions cut 6 bases from V and 0 bases from J, with 15 bases between. Germline CDR1 and CDR2: MNHEY and SMNVEV (reference sequence). CDR3 length equals 15 residues. The CDR3 DNA follows: TGTGCCAGCAGCCCCGGGACGGGGCCCTCCTACGAGCAGTACTTC. Amino acids: CASSPGTGPSYEQYF.

In its sample, this clone was seen a few times. This chain connects TRBV30 to TRBJ1-5; 7 bases align to TRBD1. CDR1 is GTSNPN and CDR2 is SVGIG in the germline V gene (reference sequence). V shed 5 bases, J shed 6 bases, and the junction held 4 bases outside the gene matches. The CDR3 sequence is 12 residues long. CDR3 sequence: CAWDRVGQPQHF. The CDR3 DNA sequence: TGTGCCTGGGACAGGGTCGGTCAGCCCCAGCATTTT.

The chain employs TRBV6-6 and TRBJ2-1, with TRBD2 matching over 10 bases. Trimming at V came to 4 bases and at J to 2 bases, leaving 5 bases not matched to a gene. In germline, CDR1 is MNHNY, CDR2 SVGAGI (reference sequence). The CDR3 is 16 residues long. The CDR3 is CASSLRLAGTYNEQFF. In DNA, the CDR3 is TGTGCCAGCAGTTTGAGACTAGCGGGTACCTACAATGAGCAGTTCTTC.

The chain carries TRBV4-2 and TRBJ2-5; D perhaps matches TRBD2 (5 bases). Trimming removed 4 bases from V and 5 bases from J, with 20 bases in between. CDR1 and CDR2 (germline): LGHNA, YNFKEQ. The CDR3 has 16 residues. CDR3 sequence: CASSPNSGEIGETQYF. CDR3 DNA sequence: TGTGCCAGCAGCCCCAATTCCGGGGAGATAGGCGAGACCCAGTACTTC.

The chain couples TRBV6-5 to TRBJ1-5; D is perhaps TRBD1 (5 bases). Trimming removed 4 bases at V and 2 bases at J, with 9 bases between. Germline V lookup: CDR1 MNHEY, CDR2 SVGAGI. CDR3 length equals 14 residues. CDR3 loop: CASSLRRGNQPQHF. The CDR3 DNA reads TGTGCCAGCAGTTTGCGCAGGGGCAATCAGCCCCAGCATTTT.

CDR3 sequence (DNA): TGTGCCAGCAGCCCGCCAACAGCGGGAGGATTATCCTACGAGCAGTACTTC. Its protein is CASSPPTAGGLSYEQYF. The V and J genes are TRBV28 and TRBJ2-7, with 9 bases identical to TRBD2. J was trimmed by 1 base and V by 6 bases; bases with no gene match: 13. The CDR3 is 17 amino acids. CDR1 is MDHEN and CDR2 is SYDVKM in the germline V gene. The full variable domain, in which reference TRBV28 and TRBJ2-7 provide the parts outside the CDR3, is DVKVTQSSRYLVKRTGEKVFLECVQDMDHENMFWYRQDPGLGLRLIYFSYDVKMKEKGDIPEGYSVSREKKERFSLILESASTNQTSMYLCASSPPTAGGLSYEQYFGPGTRLTVT.